One sample yielded the 8 T cell receptor beta chains listed below, sequenced in a study of blood T cell repertoires in COVID-19. Clones were read by immunoSEQ multiplex PCR, and TCRdb kept only the in-frame ones, dropping some. The data contain roughly 350,000 clones, 87% of them singletons. Sample: peripheral blood. These receptors were taken from a young woman with COVID-19, enrolled during active disease.

This chain connects TRBV19 to TRBJ2-4, with 12 bases matching TRBD1. This CDR3 is built from 15 residues. CDR1 is LNHDA, CDR2 SQIVND, per germline (reference sequence). V was clipped by 8 bases and J by 3 bases; unmatched bases: 5. In DNA form, the CDR3 reads TGTGCCAGTGGGGGACAGGGGGCATTCAAAAACATTCAGTACTTC. Translation gives CASGGQGAFKNIQYF.

The chain carries TRBV7-2 and TRBJ2-7; 7 bases are shared with TRBD2. Germline trimming cut 4 bases from V and 5 bases from J; bases unmatched to any gene: 2. The CDR3 runs to 12 residues. Germline assignment: CDR1 SGHTA and CDR2 FQGNSA. In DNA, the CDR3 is TGTGCCAGCAGCTCCGGACTAGACGAGCAGTACTTC. This gives the protein CASSSGLDEQYF.

The chain recombines TRBV24-1 with TRBJ2-7, with 7 bases aligning to TRBD2. After removal of 4 bases from V and 2 bases from J, the junction contained 7 bases not matched to a gene. This CDR3 spans 15 amino acids. Germline V gives CDR1 KGHDR, CDR2 SFDVKD. Written as DNA, the CDR3 is TGTGCCACCAGTGACTCCGTGCGGGGGACCTACGAGCAGTACTTC. Protein product: CATSDSVRGTYEQYF.

The chain uses TRBV19 and TRBJ2-1, with 8 bases fitting TRBD2. With V trimmed by 6 bases and J by 8 bases, 15 bases remained unmatched. The CDR3 spans 16 residues. The germline CDR1 and CDR2 sequences are LNHDA and SQIVND (reference sequence). The CDR3 DNA is TGTGCCAGTAGATCGAGCGGGAGCGCCAGTTTGGATGAGCAGTTCTTC. Translation: CASRSSGSASLDEQFF.

The rearrangement uses TRBV30 and TRBJ1-1, with 10 bases that match TRBD1. The germline V gene has CDR1 GTSNPN and CDR2 SVGIG (reference sequence). The CDR3 is 14 residues long. The ends lost 2 bases at V and 6 bases at J; junction bases unmatched: 6. The CDR3 loop is CAWSTGQGGAEAFF. The CDR3 DNA reads TGTGCCTGGAGTACCGGACAGGGGGGAGCTGAAGCTTTCTTT. Filled out from reference TRBV30 and TRBJ1-1, the complete variable domain reads SQTIHQWPATLVQPVGSPLSLECTVEGTSNPNLYWYRQAAGRGLQLLFYSVGIGQISSEVPQNLSASRPQDRQFILSSKKLLLSDSGFYLCAWSTGQGGAEAFFGQGTRLTVV.

The chain couples TRBV27 to TRBJ2-3, with D perhaps TRBD2 (6 bases). Germline CDR1 reads MNHEY; CDR2 reads SMNVEV (reference sequence). Trimming left V 8 bases short and J 4 bases short, with 13 bases between. This CDR3 contains 13 residues. CDR3 sequence reads: CASAPGVADTQYF. Written as DNA, the CDR3 is TGTGCCAGCGCCCCGGGGGTGGCAGATACGCAGTATTTT.

The V call is TRBV6-1, the J call TRBJ2-1; TRBD2 matches 10 bases. The CDR3 spans 16 residues. The J segment lost 5 bases and the V segment lost 1 base, leaving 5 bases of the junction unmatched. Looked up from germline, CDR1 is MNHNS and CDR2 is SASEGT. The chain's CDR3 is CASSEVIAGGDNEQFF. DNA for the CDR3: TGTGCCAGCAGTGAAGTAATAGCGGGAGGCGACAATGAGCAGTTCTTC.

The chain recombines TRBV2 with TRBJ2-7; 7 nucleotides line up with TRBD1. From germline, CDR1 is SNHLY and CDR2 FYNNEI. This CDR3 spans 14 amino acids. The J segment lost 5 bases and the V segment lost 8 bases, leaving 12 bases of the junction unmatched. The CDR3 region is CASGPGQRIHEQYF. As DNA, the CDR3 is TGTGCCAGCGGGCCGGGACAGAGGATCCACGAGCAGTACTTC.